The 17 T cell receptor beta chains reported below all come from one sample, sequenced in a study of T-cell memory formation after mild COVID-19. One entry per CDR3 protein, called by TCRdb with MiXCR from the 5' RACE reads. The sample lists 50,000 or so distinct CDR3 sequences, 28% occurring once. Sequenced material: PBMCs or a T cell subset sorted from them (not recorded which). Receptors originate from a man aged 18 to 35 who had mild COVID-19 (a few samples of this study predate the infection). Cell type and time point are not known.

This clonotype was counted between two and nine times. This chain links TRBV4-1 with TRBJ2-3; 11 bases line up with TRBD2. Germline CDR1 is MGHRA and CDR2 is YSYEKL. Trimming cost V 4 bases and J 5 bases; bases outside gene matches: 5. The CDR3 spans 15 residues. The CDR3 is CASSRSGGAGDTQYF. The CDR3 coding sequence is TGCGCCAGCAGCCGTAGCGGGGGGGCCGGAGATACGCAGTATTTT.

This clonotype has more than one count but fewer than ten. The genes are TRBV4-2 and TRBJ2-7; D gene uncertain. This CDR3 spans 15 amino acids. CDR1 LGHNA and CDR2 YNFKEQ come from the germline V gene. V was pared by 1 base and J by 2 bases, with 12 bases between. The CDR3 spells CASSQAPAGPYEQYF. CDR3 nucleotide sequence: TGTGCCAGCAGCCAAGCCCCAGCCGGTCCCTACGAGCAGTACTTC.

This clonotype was counted only a few times. The V call is TRBV5-5, the J call TRBJ2-2; the D is unclear. This CDR3 region has 13 residues. The V and J ends lost 0 bases and 4 bases respectively, with 4 bases between them. The V gene's germline CDR1 is SGHKS and CDR2 YYEKEE (reference sequence). The CDR3 protein is CASSLGPTGELFF. DNA for the CDR3: TGTGCCAGCAGCTTGGGTCCCACCGGGGAGCTGTTTTTT.

The V call is TRBV5-1, the J call TRBJ2-6, with D perhaps given as TRBD1 or TRBD2 (5 bases each). V was pared by 3 bases and J by 4 bases, with 17 bases between. This CDR3 is 17 amino acids long. Germline V CDR1 and CDR2: SGHRS, YFSETQ. CDR3 region: CASSSGLRGEGANVLTF. CDR3 DNA: TGCGCCAGCAGCTCGGGCCTGAGGGGAGAAGGGGCCAACGTCCTGACTTTC.

This clonotype showed up many times. The chain uses TRBV20-1 and TRBJ2-5; 7 bases are a match to TRBD2. The CDR3 spans 15 residues. Trimming at V came to 6 bases and at J to 2 bases, leaving 12 bases not matched to a gene. In germline, CDR1 is DFQATT, CDR2 SNEGSKA (reference sequence). CDR3 region: CSAGSQTSKQETQYF. CDR3 nucleotides: TGCAGTGCCGGAAGCCAGACTAGCAAACAAGAGACCCAGTACTTC.

A few counts support this clonotype. This rearrangement joins TRBV7-3 to TRBJ2-5, with D possibly being TRBD2 (5 bases). The CDR3 is made up of 14 amino acids. Trimming pared 5 bases from V and 5 bases from J, leaving 15 bases between. The V gene's germline CDR1 is SGHTA and CDR2 FQGTGA. In DNA, the CDR3 is TGTGCCAGCAGCCTCCACCCAACGGGGGAGACCCAGTACTTC. It codes for CASSLHPTGETQYF.

The chain recombines TRBV10-2 with TRBJ2-1; 9 bases line up with TRBD2. This CDR3 has 19 residues. The junction had 9 bases not matched to a gene; V was cut back by 0 bases and J by 0 bases. Germline CDR1 reads WSHSY; CDR2 reads SAAADI. CDR3 region: CASSESGLAYLSSYNEQFF. Here the CDR3 DNA reads TGCGCCAGCAGTGAGTCAGGACTAGCGTACCTTAGCTCCTACAATGAGCAGTTCTTC.

The genes are TRBV4-2 and TRBJ2-5; no clear D. The CDR3 sequence is 17 residues long. Trimming pared 0 bases from V and 0 bases from J, leaving 14 bases between. Germline V CDR1 and CDR2: LGHNA, YNFKEQ. In DNA form, the CDR3 reads TGTGCCAGCAGCCAAGAGATAGGATCAGAGGACCAAGAGACCCAGTACTTC. Translation gives CASSQEIGSEDQETQYF.

Only a few counts were recorded for this clonotype. The genes are TRBV7-9 and TRBJ2-3; D is unresolved. The germline V and J ends were trimmed by 5 bases and 2 bases, with 23 bases remaining between them. The CDR3 length is 18 residues. CDR1 and CDR2 (germline): SEHNR, FQNEAQ (reference sequence). CDR3 sequence (DNA): TGTGCCAGCAGCACCTGGTCTTTTGAGGTTCGTTCCACAGATACGCAGTATTTT. It encodes CASSTWSFEVRSTDTQYF.

This rearrangement joins TRBV4-3 to TRBJ2-7, with 9 bases identical to TRBD1. V was pared by 1 base and J by 3 bases, with 7 bases of the junction left unmatched. CDR1 is LGHNA and CDR2 is YSLEER in the germline V gene. CDR3 length: 16 amino acids. DNA for the CDR3: TGCGCCAGCAGCCAAGCAACAGGGGGCTTGGTCTACGAGCAGTACTTC. It yields the protein CASSQATGGLVYEQYF.

The chain recombines TRBV5-1 with TRBJ2-7, with D perhaps matching TRBD1 or TRBD2 (6 bases each). The V end was cut by 1 base, the J end by 6 bases, with 20 bases between. Germline loops: CDR1 SGHRS, CDR2 YFSETQ. This CDR3 has 16 residues. CDR3 coding DNA: TGCGCCAGCAGCTTGAGGGGGATCGGGGGCGACTCCGAGCAGTACGTC. This gives the protein CASSLRGIGGDSEQYV.

The sample holds a few counts of this clonotype. The V and J genes are TRBV10-3 and TRBJ2-7, with 8 nucleotides matching TRBD1. This CDR3 spans 14 amino acids. Germline V lookup: CDR1 ENHRY, CDR2 SYGVKD. V dropped 3 bases and J dropped 2; count of bases not matched to a gene: 3. The CDR3 here is CAISDGTGAYEQYV. The CDR3 DNA reads TGTGCCATCAGTGACGGGACAGGCGCCTACGAGCAGTACGTC.

This clonotype turned up a few times. The chain employs TRBV21-1 and TRBJ2-7; no check of the table's D call, TRBD2, against the DNA was made. TRBV21-1 is listed as a pseudogene. The CDR3 is made up of 19 amino acids. The CDR3 sequence: CASSLYGEKAGGYRNEQYV. CDR3 sequence (DNA): TGTGCCAGCAGCCTCTATGGGGAGAAAGCGGGCGGATATCGGAACGAGCAGTACGTC.

V usage is TRBV29-1 and J usage is TRBJ1-3, with D possibly TRBD1 on 6 matching bases. The CDR3 runs 14 residues. CDR1 and CDR2 (germline): SQVTM, ANQGSEA. Between the trimmed V and J ends, which lost 6 bases and 3 bases, there was a span of 15 bases. CDR3 loop: CSVDETGIGNTIYF. CDR3 DNA: TGCAGCGTCGACGAAACAGGGATTGGAAACACCATATATTTT.

This clonotype occurred a few times. The rearrangement links TRBV6-2 or TRBV6-3 to TRBJ2-7; D possibly matches TRBD1 or TRBD2 (6 bases each). The CDR3 spans 16 residues. CDR1 is MNHEY and CDR2 is SVGEGT in the germline V gene. V was trimmed by 2 bases and J by 2 bases, leaving 16 bases between them. CDR3 in amino acids: CASSYVAGGRPYEQYF. CDR3 nucleotides: TGTGCCAGCAGTTACGTCGCCGGGGGCCGCCCCTACGAGCAGTACTTC.

The chain joins TRBV14 to TRBJ2-1; TRBD2 matches at 7 bases. V was pared by 3 bases and J by 9 bases, with 11 bases of the junction left unmatched. Germline CDR1 is SGHDN and CDR2 is FVKESK. The CDR3 contains 15 residues. The CDR3: CASSHWGAGSGEQFF. The CDR3 nucleotides are TGTGCCAGCAGCCATTGGGGAGCGGGGAGCGGTGAGCAGTTCTTC.

The rearrangement uses TRBV6-2 or TRBV6-3 and TRBJ2-7; possibly TRBD1 for D (5 bases). V lost 5 bases and J lost 0, with 11 bases in between. The length of the CDR3 is 14 residues. CDR1 is MNHEY and CDR2 is SVGEGT in the germline V gene. In DNA, the CDR3 is TGTGCCAGCAGTGGACACCGTAGCTCCTACGAGCAGTACTTC. It translates to CASSGHRSSYEQYF.